The 23 T cell receptor beta chains below all came from one sample that was sequenced in a study of T-cell reconstitution after alpha-beta-depleted transplantation in children. During its preparation, the TCRbeta library received unique molecular identifiers. TCRdb re-called the PCR reads through MiXCR, storing one row per CDR3 protein. The table has around 600,000 distinct CDR3 sequences, 16% seen once. The sample was PBMCs from the stem cell graft donor, taken from the stem cell graft. Receptor source: a human donor who donated a stem cell graft to a child with acute myeloid leukemia.

This clonotype was recorded a few times. This chain connects TRBV25-1 to TRBJ1-5; D is possibly TRBD1 (6 bases). V gave up 2 bases and J gave up 7 bases, with 15 bases separating them. CDR1 is MGHDK, CDR2 SYGVNS, per germline. This CDR3 is 15 amino acids long. Here the CDR3 reads CASSEASGVEQPQHF. The CDR3 bases are TGTGCCAGCAGTGAAGCGTCAGGGGTAGAACAGCCCCAGCATTTT.

This clonotype turned up a few times. V usage is TRBV6-1 and J usage is TRBJ1-1; the D is unclear. The CDR3 runs to 13 residues. Trimming shortened V by 6 bases and J by 2 bases, and 10 bases separated the two germline ends. The germline CDR1 and CDR2 sequences are MNHNS and SASEGT. The CDR3 is CASSTRANTEAFF. CDR3 in DNA: TGTGCCAGCAGCACCCGGGCCAACACTGAAGCTTTCTTT.

This clonotype has ten or more counts. The gene calls are TRBV7-2 and TRBJ1-4; D is unclear. The CDR3 is 14 amino acids. The germline CDR1 and CDR2 sequences are SGHTA and FQGNSA. V shed 5 bases and J shed 8 bases, with 15 bases lying between them. CDR3 region: CASSLPFRREKLFF. The CDR3, as DNA: TGTGCCAGCAGCCTCCCTTTCAGGCGGGAAAAACTGTTTTTT. Full variable domain (rest looked up from reference TRBV7-2 and TRBJ1-4): GAGVSQSPSNKVTEKGKDVELRCDPISGHTALYWYRQSLGQGLEFLIYFQGNSAPDKSGLPSDRFSAERTGGSVSTLTIQRTQQEDSAVYLCASSLPFRREKLFFGSGTQLSVL.

This clonotype was seen repeatedly, ten times or more. This chain uses TRBV20-1 with TRBJ2-1; the D gene could be TRBD1 or TRBD2 (5 bases each). Germline CDR1 DFQATT, CDR2 SNEGSKA (reference sequence). The length of the CDR3 is 16 residues. Trimming shortened V by 5 bases and J by 10 bases, and 27 bases separated the two germline ends. Here the CDR3 DNA reads TGCAGTGCTGAACGGGGCCGGGACCCACTTAGAGGGGAGCAGTTCTTC. Its protein product is CSAERGRDPLRGEQFF.

In this sample, this clonotype turned up many times. The CDR3 spells CSARGPRDREPTRGTDTQYF. The CDR3 DNA follows: TGCAGTGCTAGAGGTCCCCGGGACAGGGAACCTACTCGGGGTACAGATACGCAGTATTTT. The chain has TRBV20-1 and TRBJ2-3, with 9 bases fitting TRBD1. The CDR3 runs 20 residues. Germline trimming cut 1 base from V and 3 bases from J; bases unmatched to any gene: 20. Germline V gene sequence: CDR1 DFQATT, CDR2 SNEGSKA (reference sequence).

This clonotype was found many times. The genes are TRBV20-1 and TRBJ1-6; 9 nucleotides align to TRBD1. CDR3 length equals 13 residues. Germline loops: CDR1 DFQATT, CDR2 SNEGSKA (reference sequence). CDR3 nucleotide sequence: TGCAGCACGACCGGGACAGGGAAGCTACCCCTCCACTTT. This codes for CSTTGTGKLPLHF.

In its sample, this clonotype was seen a few times. The J gene is TRBJ2-2, the V gene TRBV20-1; TRBD2 matches at 7 bases. V gave up 1 base and J gave up 2 bases; unmatched junction bases: 7. Germline CDR1 reads DFQATT; CDR2 reads SNEGSKA (reference sequence). The CDR3 covers 16 residues. CDR3 coding DNA: TGCAGTGCTAGAGGTCGGCGGGGGATTAACACCGGGGAGCTGTTTTTT. It codes for CSARGRRGINTGELFF.

Remarks on this clonotype: This may be a read error, as it is one base from a much larger clone. The chain combines TRBV6-1 with TRBJ1-2; 9 positions agree with TRBD1. The CDR3 consists of 14 residues. From germline, CDR1 is MNHNS and CDR2 SASEGT. This CDR3 reads CAGSPPGQGHGYTF. The CDR3 nucleotides are TGTGCCGGCAGTCCCCCGGGACAGGGCCATGGCTACACCTTC.

V and J are TRBV7-9 and TRBJ2-3; D may be TRBD1 (5 bases). Germline V gene lookup returns CDR1 SEHNR and CDR2 FQNEAQ (reference sequence). CDR3 length equals 15 residues. The V end lost 5 bases, the J end lost 4 bases, and 16 bases lay between the germline ends. The CDR3 is CASSPPAGRSDTQYF. CDR3 sequence (DNA): TGTGCCAGCAGCCCCCCCGCAGGGCGGTCAGATACGCAGTATTTT.

In its sample, this clonotype was seen many times. V is TRBV6-5 and J is TRBJ1-2; TRBD1 agrees at 9 bases. This CDR3 contains 14 residues. J was trimmed by 3 bases and V by 2 bases; bases with no gene match: 1. Germline loops: CDR1 MNHEY, CDR2 SVGAGI. CDR3 in DNA: TGTGCCAGCAGTTACCGGGACAGGGACTATGGCTACACCTTC. This sequence encodes CASSYRDRDYGYTF.

This clonotype was seen only a few times. V gene TRBV11-2 combines with J gene TRBJ2-1; the match to TRBD1 covers 7 bases. Germline CDR1 is SGHAT and CDR2 is FQNNGV. The V and J ends lost 5 bases and 2 bases, in that order; junction bases with no gene match: 9. The CDR3 contains 16 residues. The CDR3: CASSRQGNNAYNEQFF. The CDR3 DNA reads as TGTGCCAGCAGCAGACAGGGAAATAATGCCTACAATGAGCAGTTCTTC.

This clonotype was found many times. V and J are TRBV7-2 and TRBJ2-5, with D uncertain. The germline CDR1 and CDR2 sequences are SGHTA and FQGNSA. CDR3 length: 15 amino acids. V was clipped by 5 bases and J by 4 bases, with 17 bases between them. The CDR3 DNA reads as TGTGCCAGCAGCAAGTGGGGTGGGGAAAGAGAGACCCAGTACTTC. Translation: CASSKWGGERETQYF.

The J gene is TRBJ2-7, the V gene TRBV7-9; 7 bases are a match to TRBD1. Unmatched junction bases numbered 12, after V lost 4 bases and J lost 6 bases. The CDR3 has 15 residues. CDR1 and CDR2 (germline): SEHNR, FQNEAQ (reference sequence). CDR3 region: CASSYTGTAASEQYF. In DNA form, the CDR3 reads TGTGCCAGCAGCTACACCGGGACAGCGGCTAGCGAGCAGTACTTC.

The chain combines TRBV20-1 with TRBJ2-4; no reliable D call. The CDR3 is 13 amino acids. With 0 bases removed from V and 6 bases from J, the gap between germline ends came to 9 bases. CDR1 and CDR2 from the germline V gene are DFQATT and SNEGSKA (reference sequence). The CDR3 loop is CSARDLPSNIQYF. Written as DNA, the CDR3 is TGCAGTGCTAGAGATTTACCGTCAAACATTCAGTACTTC.

With respect to this clonotype: A read error may explain this, as a much larger clone is one base away. The rearrangement joins TRBV29-1 to TRBJ2-1; 10 bases map to TRBD2. This CDR3 comprises 15 residues. V gave up 4 bases and J gave up 6 bases; unmatched junction bases: 9. The germline gives CDR1 SQVTM, CDR2 ANQGSEA. This CDR3 reads CSVVGSGGAVNEQFF. CDR3 sequence (DNA): TGCAGCGTTGTGGGGAGCGGGGGGGCCGTCAATGAGCAGTTCTTC.

This clonotype has a count of ten or more. The CDR3 loop reads CASSLGRGYGELFF. The CDR3 DNA sequence: TGTGCCAGCAGCTTAGGTCGGGGGTACGGGGAGCTGTTTTTT. This chain joins TRBV7-2 and TRBJ2-2; maybe TRBD2 (6 bases). CDR3 length: 14 amino acids. The germline CDR1 and CDR2 sequences are SGHTA and FQGNSA. The V end was cut by 1 base, the J end by 7 bases, with 10 bases between. The full variable domain, rest sourced from reference TRBV7-2 and TRBJ2-2, is GAGVSQSPSNKVTEKGKDVELRCDPISGHTALYWYRQSLGQGLEFLIYFQGNSAPDKSGLPSDRFSAERTGGSVSTLTIQRTQQEDSAVYLCASSLGRGYGELFFGEGSRLTVL.

This clonotype came up a few times. This chain connects TRBV7-3 to TRBJ2-3; 7 nucleotides align to TRBD1. Germline trimming cut 5 bases from V and 6 bases from J; bases unmatched to any gene: 11. This CDR3 spans 15 amino acids. Germline V gene sequence: CDR1 SGHTA, CDR2 FQGTGA. This CDR3 is CASSQGQPISDTQYF. CDR3 sequence (DNA): TGTGCCAGCAGCCAGGGACAGCCGATTTCGGATACGCAGTATTTT.

The sample holds a few counts of this clonotype. This rearrangement joins TRBV24-1 to TRBJ1-1; D remains ambiguous. CDR3 length: 14 amino acids. Germline loops: CDR1 KGHDR, CDR2 SFDVKD. Trimming cost V 2 bases and J 1 base, with 7 bases left between them. CDR3 sequence: CATSDSGRNTEAFF. The DNA for the CDR3 is TGTGCCACCAGTGATTCTGGACGGAACACTGAAGCTTTCTTT.

The gene calls are TRBV7-2 and TRBJ1-2; D not resolved. The CDR3 has 13 amino acids. The V gene lost 2 bases and the J gene lost 7 bases, with 11 bases spanning the gap. In germline, CDR1 is SGHTA, CDR2 FQGNSA. The CDR3 DNA follows: TGTGCCAGCAGCTTAATAGTTAGTCGTGGCTACACCTTC. Translation: CASSLIVSRGYTF.

This clonotype was counted only a few times. The V gene is TRBV5-1, the J gene TRBJ2-7, with D maybe TRBD1 (6 bases). This CDR3 has 12 residues. V shed 6 bases and J shed 5 bases, with 12 bases lying between them. Germline-derived CDR1 and CDR2 are SGHRS and YFSETQ. The CDR3 nucleotides read TGCGCCAGCACGTCCAAGGGGGACGAGCAGTACGTC. Translation: CASTSKGDEQYV.

This clonotype was seen repeatedly, ten times or more. The chain couples TRBV7-6 to TRBJ2-3, with no clear D. Germline CDR1 and CDR2: SGHVS and FNYEAQ. Trimming shortened V by 4 bases and J by 7 bases, and 18 bases separated the two germline ends. The CDR3 runs 15 residues. CDR3 DNA sequence: TGTGCCAGCAGCTCGCGACCCTCTACGGATTATACGCAGTATTTT. This sequence encodes CASSSRPSTDYTQYF. Variable domain in full (rest from reference TRBV7-6 and TRBJ2-3): GAGVSQSPRYKVTKRGQDVALRCDPISGHVSLYWYRQALGQGPEFLTYFNYEAQQDKSGLPNDRFSAERPEGSISTLTIQRTEQRDSAMYRCASSSRPSTDYTQYFGPGTRLTVL.

The table lists this clonotype with many counts. The V call is TRBV12-3 or TRBV12-4, the J call TRBJ2-1, with D uncertain. Trimming left V 5 bases short and J 10 bases short, with 9 bases between. The CDR3 has 11 amino acids. The CDR3 spells CASSRRVEQFF. The CDR3 DNA sequence: TGTGCCAGCAGTAGACGGGTGGAGCAGTTCTTC.

The chain is built from TRBV7-2 and TRBJ2-7; D not resolved. The length of the CDR3 is 14 residues. Germline loops: CDR1 SGHTA, CDR2 FQGNSA. With 5 bases removed from V and 7 bases from J, the gap between germline ends came to 18 bases. This CDR3 reads CASSPRASSQEQYF. In DNA, the CDR3 is TGTGCCAGCAGCCCCCGGGCCTCTTCCCAAGAGCAGTACTTC.